This TCR beta chain was profiled in a study of Tregs in tolerant kidney transplant recipients (dated by TCRdb to the late 2010s). At the level of the whole study: TCRbeta sequencing was used in the study to identify donor-specific regulatory T cells before combined kidney and bone marrow transplantation, and the identified cells were then tracked after transplant. General findings and caveats noted by the study authors: Biological reproducibility was not directly addressed, though technical replication error appeared minimal. Donor-specific Treg expansion exceeded global Treg expansion in tolerant patients, suggesting antigen-driven rather than nonspecific expansion. The study was constrained by small patient numbers, and validation of the findings is required in larger populations and under other immunosuppression protocols. For some patients the PCR primers changed over time, which made it impossible to compare the samples from those patients at the nucleotide level. Expanding Tregs with activated donor B cells appeared to identify the most biologically relevant and donor-specific TCRbeta repertoire.

This sample's time point label indicates: 6 months after combined kidney and bone marrow transplant. Transplants used related donors with nonmyeloablative bone marrow transplantation; mixed chimerism was transient in the human trials. Thawed PBMCs were FACS-sorted into unstimulated Tregs (CD4+CD25+CD127-), CD4+ non-Tregs (CD4+CD25-), CD4 cells and CD8 cells. The patients were a handful of recipients of combined kidney and bone marrow transplants from the ITN036ST trial, and samples were available only for these trial subjects. Healthy control blood was processed to PBMCs with a Ficoll density gradient and then cryopreserved, whereas patient PBMCs were collected both before and after transplant. Turning to this clone: Its recognized antigen is unknown.

Genomic DNA was extracted from sorted cells with the QIAGEN DNeasy Blood and Tissue Kit for TCRbeta CDR3 sequencing. Through immunoSEQ, high-throughput TCRbeta CDR3 sequencing was done commercially, including PCR amplification with internal controls and bias correction. The authors' pipeline ran thus. Unique productive TCRbeta sequences were defined by CDR3 nucleotide sequence where primers matched, otherwise by CDR3 amino acid sequence with Vbeta and Jbeta genes. To correct sorting error, sequences shared between sorted populations at a frequency ratio of 2:1 or less were removed; the rest were assigned to the higher population. A sequence was defined as donor-reactive if the sequence was expanded at least 5-fold in CFSE-low cells compared with unstimulated cells and had a frequency of at least 0.01% in CFSE-low cells. Repertoire divergence was quantified by Jensen-Shannon divergence calculated from the top 100 TCRbeta sequences ranked by frequency. For any sample with multiple sequencing runs, sorting error was corrected in each run separately before the runs were pooled. TCRdb carries this immuneACCESS record with in-frame sequences only. Its versions omit some clonotypes, under half of them owing to an unresolved V gene in the studies checked, with the rest unexplained. D and trimming were read from the DNA, whereas the V and J calls and clone size are those reported in that table. The sample has 2,000 to 3,000 clones on record. Jointly, the top ten make up 35% to 45% of the sample.

The sequencing used CD8+ T cells from blood (PBMCs), collected 6 months after the transplant. The receptor was derived from a human patient who received a combined kidney and bone marrow transplant. A transplant means some T cells may be of graft donor rather than patient origin.

The CDR3 bases that were read are TGTGCCAGCAGCCAAGATCAGGACTCCTACGAG. The encoded protein is CASSQDQDSYE. Given in full, the CDR3 is CASSQDQDSYEQYF. The rearrangement joined TRBV4-2 to TRBJ2-7; the D gene cannot be named for sure. The read terminates 3 residues ahead of where the CDR3 ends, so the germline J gene completes it. V and J are truncated by 0 bases and 0 bases respectively, leaving an intervening sequence of 6 bases. The CDR3 spans 14 residues, from the cysteine through the phenylalanine. The 33 bases shown cover part of the CDR3, and their frame starts at base 1. CDR1 and CDR2 (LGHNA, YNFKEQ) derive from the germline V gene.